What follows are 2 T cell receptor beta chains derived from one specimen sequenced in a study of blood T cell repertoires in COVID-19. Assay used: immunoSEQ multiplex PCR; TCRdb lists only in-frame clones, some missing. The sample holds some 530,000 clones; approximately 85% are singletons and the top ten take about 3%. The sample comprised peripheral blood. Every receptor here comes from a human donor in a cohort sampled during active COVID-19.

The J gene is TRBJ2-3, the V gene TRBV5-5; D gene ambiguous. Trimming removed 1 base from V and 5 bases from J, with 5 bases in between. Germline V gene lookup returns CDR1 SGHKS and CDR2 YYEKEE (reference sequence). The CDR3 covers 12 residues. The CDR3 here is CASSLSRDTQYF. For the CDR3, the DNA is TGTGCCAGCAGCTTGTCCAGAGATACGCAGTATTTT. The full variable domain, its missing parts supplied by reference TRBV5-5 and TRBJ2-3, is DAGVTQSPTHLIKTRGQQVTLRCSPISGHKSVSWYQQVLGQGPQFIFQYYEKEERGRGNFPDRFSARQFPNYSSELNVNALLLGDSALYLCASSLSRDTQYFGPGTRLTVL.

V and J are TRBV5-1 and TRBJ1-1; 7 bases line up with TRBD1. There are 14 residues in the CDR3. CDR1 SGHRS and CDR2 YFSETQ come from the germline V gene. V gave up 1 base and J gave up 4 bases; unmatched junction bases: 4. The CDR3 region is CASSLNSGGTEAFF. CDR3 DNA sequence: TGCGCCAGCAGCTTGAATTCAGGGGGCACTGAAGCTTTCTTT.